The sequence of this TCR beta chain was determined in a study of neurological immune-mediated disorders. CDR1 and CDR2 from the germline V gene are GTSNPN and SVGIG (reference sequence). The CDR3 has 12 amino acids. In its sample, this clonotype was seen a few times. TCRdb fed the 5' RACE reads into MiXCR, producing one record per CDR3 protein. This table has fewer than 65,000 distinct CDR3 sequences, 4% to 5.5% appearing once. The clonotype originates from a man in his fifties with multiple sclerosis. The chain uses TRBV30 and TRBJ2-7, with a weak D call TRBD2 (7 bases). The sequencing sample was made of PBMCs. CDR3 coding DNA: TGTGCGGGGACTAAGGGGGACTACGAGCAGTACTTC. Protein product: CAGTKGDYEQYF.